Following are 20 T cell receptor beta chains from one sample sequenced in a study of T cell repertoires in cytomegalovirus infection. TCRdb reanalysed the reads using MiXCR and keeps one entry per CDR3 protein. The sample holds some 500,000 distinct CDR3 sequences, about 33% seen once. These receptors lack a known antigen. Here the sequenced sample was cultured PBMCs, taken from culture after CMV antigen stimulation. Receptor source: a human donor in good health (CMV status not recorded). Some clones in this sample may be carry-over from other donors' samples.

This clonotype was seen a handful of times. The V and J genes are TRBV12-3 or TRBV12-4 and TRBJ1-2, with D possibly TRBD1 on 5 matching bases. There are 15 residues in the CDR3. Deletions cut 2 bases from V and 3 bases from J, with 13 bases between. CDR3 in amino acids: CASSLNLGTYYGYTF. The CDR3 DNA reads as TGTGCCAGCAGTTTAAACTTGGGGACCTACTATGGCTACACCTTC.

In this sample, this clonotype turned up a few times. At one boundary the junction diverges from the germline segment, which might be a read error. The J gene is TRBJ1-5, the V gene TRBV12-3 or TRBV12-4, with D perhaps matching TRBD1 (6 bases). The CDR3 runs to 14 residues. In DNA, the CDR3 is TGTGCCAGCAGAGACACAGGGCCCAATCAGCCCCAGCACTTT. Protein product: CASRDTGPNQPQHF.

This clonotype has a handful of counts. The chain employs TRBV7-2 and TRBJ2-3; the D gene is possibly TRBD2 (5 bases). CDR3 length: 14 amino acids. Germline CDR1 is SGHTA and CDR2 is FQGNSA. The V gene lost 3 bases and the J gene lost 3 bases, with 10 bases spanning the gap. CDR3 sequence reads: CASSLIGVTDTQYF. DNA for the CDR3: TGTGCCAGCAGCTTGATCGGGGTAACAGATACGCAGTATTTT.

This clonotype turned up a few times. The chain is built from TRBV19 and TRBJ1-1; D remains ambiguous. In germline, CDR1 is LNHDA, CDR2 SQIVND (reference sequence). The CDR3 covers 13 residues. The V and J ends lost 5 bases and 3 bases respectively, with 10 bases between them. The CDR3 coding sequence is TGTGCCAGTAGTGCGGGTTCTTACACTGAAGCTTTCTTT. Translating gives CASSAGSYTEAFF.

The chain employs TRBV19 and TRBJ2-1, with D possibly being TRBD1 (6 bases). This CDR3 has 16 residues. Germline lookup yields CDR1 LNHDA and CDR2 SQIVND (reference sequence). Trimming took 5 bases from V and 1 from J, leaving 15 bases between them. The DNA for the CDR3 is TGTGCCAGTAGTCTCCAGGGGCTAGGATCCTACAATGAGCAGTTCTTC. As protein: CASSLQGLGSYNEQFF. Drawing the rest from reference TRBV19 and TRBJ2-1, the complete variable domain is DGGITQSPKYLFRKEGQNVTLSCEQNLNHDAMYWYRQDPGQGLRLIYYSQIVNDFQKGDIAEGYSVSREKKESFPLTVTSAQKNPTAFYLCASSLQGLGSYNEQFFGPGTRLTVL.

The chain has TRBV20-1 and TRBJ2-3; D might be TRBD1 or TRBD2, each matching 5 bases. The germline V and J ends were trimmed by 0 bases and 3 bases, with 16 bases remaining between them. This CDR3 spans 16 amino acids. Germline loops: CDR1 DFQATT, CDR2 SNEGSKA (reference sequence). The CDR3 spells CSARDPTGGTTDTQYF. The DNA for the CDR3 is TGCAGTGCTAGAGACCCCACGGGTGGGACGACAGATACGCAGTATTTT.

The chain joins TRBV4-1 to TRBJ2-1; D gene unclear. CDR1 and CDR2 from the germline V gene are MGHRA and YSYEKL. V lost 7 bases and J 0 bases, leaving 13 bases between the germline ends. The CDR3 is 15 amino acids. CDR3 nucleotides: TGCGCCAGCATCTCGGACCTCAGCTCCTACAATGAGCAGTTCTTC. Encoded protein: CASISDLSSYNEQFF.

The rearrangement uses TRBV30 and TRBJ2-2, with a tentative D call TRBD1 (6 bases). This CDR3 has 13 amino acids. The ends were cut back, 8 bases at V and 6 bases at J, with 16 bases in the middle. The germline V gene has CDR1 GTSNPN and CDR2 SVGIG (reference sequence). The CDR3 loop reads CAANRVGAGELFF. CDR3 in DNA: TGTGCCGCCAACAGGGTAGGCGCCGGGGAGCTGTTTTTT.

The chain carries TRBV7-9 and TRBJ2-3; D is perhaps TRBD2 (6 bases). V lost 5 bases and J 2 bases, leaving 11 bases between the germline ends. There are 14 residues in the CDR3. Germline V gives CDR1 SEHNR, CDR2 FQNEAQ (reference sequence). Written as DNA, the CDR3 is TGTGCCAGCAGCCCCTCTAGCGCCACAGATACGCAGTATTTT. It codes for CASSPSSATDTQYF.

The chain joins TRBV25-1 to TRBJ1-2; no clear D. The CDR3 covers 15 residues. Germline V CDR1 and CDR2: MGHDK, SYGVNS. The V gene lost 0 bases and the J gene lost 2 bases, with 10 bases spanning the gap. The CDR3: CASSEYFGENYGYTF. In DNA, the CDR3 is TGTGCCAGCAGTGAATATTTCGGAGAGAACTATGGCTACACCTTC.

In this sample, this clonotype turned up many times. The rearrangement joins TRBV6-5 to TRBJ1-1, with 7 bases lining up with TRBD1. Germline V gene sequence: CDR1 MNHEY, CDR2 SVGAGI. The CDR3 totals 13 residues. The V gene end was trimmed by 5 bases and the J gene end by 5 bases; junction bases not matched to a gene: 5. The CDR3 sequence: CASSLTGRTEAFF. DNA of the CDR3: TGTGCCAGCAGTCTGACAGGGAGGACTGAAGCTTTCTTT.

The sample holds a few counts of this clonotype. CDR3 amino acids: CASSLQVDRHKDYGYTF. CDR3 DNA sequence: TGCGCCAGCAGCCTCCAGGTCGATCGCCATAAGGACTATGGCTACACCTTC. J is TRBJ1-2 and V is TRBV5-1; D is unclear. The germline gives CDR1 SGHRS, CDR2 YFSETQ. This CDR3 is built from 17 residues. The V and J ends lost 4 bases and 3 bases respectively, with 22 bases between them.

Ten or more counts support this clonotype. The chain links TRBV27 to TRBJ2-7; no clear D. The CDR3 covers 11 residues. CDR1 is MNHEY and CDR2 is SMNVEV in the germline V gene (reference sequence). Between the trimmed V and J ends, which lost 4 bases and 3 bases, there was a span of 4 bases. The CDR3 protein is CASSSYYEQYF. DNA for the CDR3: TGTGCCAGCAGTTCGTACTACGAGCAGTACTTC.

The chain employs TRBV25-1 and TRBJ2-2; D is ambiguous. CDR1 is MGHDK and CDR2 is SYGVNS in the germline V gene. The length of the CDR3 is 15 residues. V was clipped by 7 bases and J by 0 bases, with 12 bases between them. CDR3 DNA sequence: TGTGCCAGCAATTCTCGAACAGCGAACACCGGGGAGCTGTTTTTT. Its translation: CASNSRTANTGELFF.

This rearrangement joins TRBV7-6 to TRBJ1-5; TRBD1 agrees at 7 bases. CDR3 length: 16 residues. V shed 1 base, J shed 5 bases, and the junction held 8 bases outside the gene matches. Looked up from germline, CDR1 is SGHVS and CDR2 is FNYEAQ. CDR3 sequence reads: CASSLGPTGLHQPQHF. The CDR3 DNA reads TGTGCCAGCAGCTTAGGGCCGACAGGGTTACATCAGCCCCAGCATTTT.

This clonotype occurred a few times. The V call is TRBV7-2, the J call TRBJ2-3, with D possibly being TRBD2 (6 bases). Germline lookup yields CDR1 SGHTA and CDR2 FQGNSA. The CDR3 loop spans 17 amino acids. Trimming removed 5 bases from V and 6 bases from J, with 24 bases in between. The CDR3 sequence: CASSRGGSGLPRDTQYF. CDR3 coding DNA: TGTGCCAGCAGCCGAGGCGGCTCGGGACTCCCTCGGGATACGCAGTATTTT.

This clonotype was seen only a few times. J is TRBJ1-6 and V is TRBV12-3 or TRBV12-4, with D possibly TRBD1 on 5 matching bases. The CDR3 spans 12 residues. V lost 4 bases and J 9 bases, leaving 7 bases between the germline ends. The CDR3 protein is CASSWGGSPLHF. For the CDR3, the DNA is TGTGCCAGCAGTTGGGGCGGTTCACCCCTCCACTTT.

This clonotype was detected many times. This chain links TRBV12-3 or TRBV12-4 with TRBJ1-3; a weak D match, TRBD1 (6 bases). This CDR3 contains 16 residues. Trimming left V 5 bases short and J 3 bases short, with 17 bases between. Written as DNA, the CDR3 is TGTGCCAGCAGTGGTATCGGCAGGGGCGTTGGAAACACCATATATTTT. Amino acids: CASSGIGRGVGNTIYF.

The J gene is TRBJ1-4, the V gene TRBV7-6, with 7 bases that match TRBD1. CDR1 and CDR2 from the germline V gene are SGHVS and FNYEAQ. The CDR3 runs 13 residues. After removal of 5 bases from V and 5 bases from J, the junction contained 2 bases not matched to a gene. The CDR3 reads CASSADRNEKLFF. In nucleotides, the CDR3 is TGTGCCAGCAGCGCGGACAGGAATGAAAAACTGTTTTTT.

The rearrangement links TRBV9 to TRBJ1-4; TRBD1 is a possible D gene (6 bases). Germline V gene data show CDR1 as SGDLS and CDR2 as YYNGEE. The CDR3 totals 14 residues. With 0 bases removed from V and 10 bases from J, the gap between germline ends came to 13 bases. The CDR3 here is CASSVEGGAGKLFF. The CDR3 nucleotides read TGTGCCAGCAGCGTAGAGGGGGGCGCGGGAAAACTGTTTTTT. Using reference TRBV9 and TRBJ1-4 for the parts outside the CDR3, the full variable domain is DSGVTQTPKHLITATGQRVTLRCSPRSGDLSVYWYQQSLDQGLQFLIQYYNGEERAKGNILERFSAQQFPDLHSELNLSSLELGDSALYFCASSVEGGAGKLFFGSGTQLSVL.